This entry lists 10 T cell receptor beta chains sequenced from one sample in a study of cytomegalovirus exposure and HLA in healthy donors. PCR employed 60 Vbeta and 13 Jbeta primers. Assay used: immunoSEQ multiplex PCR; TCRdb lists only in-frame clones, some missing. The sample consists of roughly 110,000 clones, 65% to 85% of them appearing once. Material: PBMCs. Source of these receptors: a man in his late teens or twenties in good health and CMV-seronegative.

The CDR3: CASRPIAGLGQPQHF. CDR3 sequence (DNA): TGTGCCAGCAGACCTATAGCTGGGTTAGGTCAGCCCCAGCATTTT. The chain links TRBV6-1 to TRBJ1-5; D not resolved. This CDR3 spans 15 amino acids. In germline, CDR1 is MNHNS, CDR2 SASEGT. The V gene lost 6 bases and the J gene lost 6 bases, with 18 bases spanning the gap.

The chain is built from TRBV4-3 and TRBJ1-1, with 7 bases lining up with TRBD1. J lost 2 bases, V lost 4 bases, and 10 bases had no gene match. The CDR3 is 16 residues long. Germline V CDR1 and CDR2: LGHNA, YSLEER. The CDR3 DNA is TGCGCCAGCAGCCTTCGGGGGGGACAGTTTAACACTGAAGCTTTCTTT. This codes for CASSLRGGQFNTEAFF.

The chain employs TRBV2 and TRBJ2-7; TRBD2 matches at 8 bases. The CDR3 is made up of 15 amino acids. J lost 0 bases, V lost 8 bases, and 9 bases had no gene match. Germline V lookup: CDR1 SNHLY, CDR2 FYNNEI. This CDR3 is CASGGFSGGSYEQYF. CDR3 bases: TGTGCCAGCGGGGGGTTCAGCGGGGGCTCCTACGAGCAGTACTTC.

This rearrangement joins TRBV9 to TRBJ1-3; TRBD1 might be the D (5 bases). This CDR3 is built from 15 residues. V gave up 0 bases and J gave up 2 bases, with 9 bases separating them. Germline V gives CDR1 SGDLS, CDR2 YYNGEE. The CDR3 DNA follows: TGTGCCAGCAGCGTAGAGTCAGGGCCTGGAAACACCATATATTTT. This translates into CASSVESGPGNTIYF.

CDR3 residues: CAEARGGLYGYTF. CDR3 in DNA: TGTGCAGAGGCAAGGGGGGGGCTCTATGGCTACACCTTC. V is TRBV6-9 and J is TRBJ1-2; possible D gene TRBD1, 6 bases. CDR3 size: 13 residues. The germline gives CDR1 MNHGY, CDR2 SVAAGI.

V is TRBV29-1 and J is TRBJ2-5; tentatively, D is TRBD1 (6 bases). The DNA matches TRBJ2-7 better at its end, which makes the J call doubtful. This CDR3 has 11 amino acids. Germline V gives CDR1 SQVTM, CDR2 ANQGSEA. CDR3 sequence reads: CSARGTYEQYF. The CDR3 DNA is TGCAGCGCCAGGGGAACCTACGAGCAGTACTTC.

The V and J genes are TRBV4-3 and TRBJ2-7; TRBD1 might be the D (6 bases). The germline gives CDR1 LGHNA, CDR2 YSLEER. This CDR3 is built from 15 residues. Trimming took 4 bases from V and 3 from J, leaving 16 bases between them. CDR3 sequence reads: CASSLRTEPLYEQYF. The CDR3 DNA sequence: TGCGCCAGCAGCCTGCGGACAGAACCTCTCTACGAGCAGTACTTC.

The chain joins TRBV10-2 to TRBJ1-2, with D tentatively TRBD1 (6 bases). Germline lookup yields CDR1 WSHSY and CDR2 SAAADI. V was cut by 1 base and J by 4 bases, with 13 bases left in between. The CDR3 is 15 residues long. The DNA of the CDR3 is TGCGCCAGCAGTGAGTTGGACAGTAATTTCTATGGCTACACCTTC. This gives the protein CASSELDSNFYGYTF.

The J gene is TRBJ2-2, the V gene TRBV10-2; D unclear. The CDR3 contains 13 residues. The V end lost 5 bases, the J end lost 6 bases, and 10 bases lay between the germline ends. The germline V gene has CDR1 WSHSY and CDR2 SAAADI. CDR3 amino acids: CASSTTSPGELFF. CDR3 bases: TGCGCCAGCAGTACGACTTCGCCCGGGGAGCTGTTTTTT.

The chain couples TRBV5-8 to TRBJ2-6; 9 bases are a match to TRBD1. CDR3 length: 16 residues. Germline values: CDR1 SGHTS, CDR2 YDEGEE. V dropped 4 bases and J dropped 0; count of bases not matched to a gene: 2. The CDR3 bases are TGTGCCAGCAGCCTGACAGGGGGCTCTGGGGCCAACGTCCTGACTTTC. It encodes CASSLTGGSGANVLTF.